This T cell receptor (beta chain) is drawn from a study of T cells in localized non-small cell lung cancer. Study-wide results and caveats: Greater blood T cell density accompanied longer overall survival. As only one tumor region underwent sequencing, heterogeneity remains possible. The study detected a median approximately 57 of the top 100 tumor clones in adjacent lung.

The method was immunoSEQ multiplex PCR; TCRdb's version includes in-frame clones alone and lacks a portion of them. The sample yields some 2,200 clones, roughly a fifth seen once. This CDR3 has 11 amino acids. V dropped 4 bases and J dropped 6 bases, with 7 bases sitting between them. Looked up from germline, CDR1 is SGHDN and CDR2 is FVKESK. A note on this clone: Antigen: not known.

The V gene is TRBV14, the J gene TRBJ2-7; D is ambiguous. Sample: lung tumor tissue, taken before any cancer treatment. The source of this sequence is a man aged 35-69 years with stage I squamous cell lung carcinoma. CDR3 in DNA: TGTGCCAGCAGCCTCTCTGGCGAGCAGTACTTC. It translates to CASSLSGEQYF.